The 27 T cell receptor beta chains listed next were all sequenced from one sample in a study of shared clonotypes between healthy human individuals (dated by TCRdb to between 2020 and 2021). Receptor libraries were prepared by the immunoSEQ multiplex PCR assay. The table comes from immuneACCESS by way of TCRdb, which keeps in-frame sequences with V and J called. Part of the clones is missing from these tables; in studies checked, under half for an unresolved V gene and the rest for unknown reasons. The sample table shows a few million clones, and approximately 95% are seen once. The ten biggest clones cover over 0.1% of the sample. What was sequenced was naive CD4+ T cells sorted from blood. The cell subset or site label, as the study defines it: CD45RA+ positively selected. These receptor sequences come from a man between 18 and 29 years old in good health.

This rearrangement joins TRBV19 to TRBJ1-5, with D hard to call. Germline V lookup: CDR1 LNHDA, CDR2 SQIVND (reference sequence). The CDR3 is 14 residues long. The V end lost 11 bases, the J end lost 1 base, and 15 bases lay between the germline ends. CDR3 loop: CASRAVKSNQPQHF. In nucleotides, the CDR3 is TGTGCCTCCCGCGCGGTGAAGAGCAATCAGCCCCAGCATTTT. Together with reference TRBV19 and TRBJ1-5, the CDR3 gives the full variable domain: DGGITQSPKYLFRKEGQNVTLSCEQNLNHDAMYWYRQDPGQGLRLIYYSQIVNDFQKGDIAEGYSVSREKKESFPLTVTSAQKNPTAFYLCASRAVKSNQPQHFGDGTRLSIL.

The chain uses TRBV6-5 and TRBJ2-1, with 9 bases matching TRBD2. The CDR3 covers 15 residues. With V trimmed by 6 bases and J by 5 bases, 8 bases remained unmatched. Germline CDR1 reads MNHEY; CDR2 reads SVGAGI. CDR3 loop: CASSLSGRGDNEQFF. The CDR3 bases are TGTGCCAGCAGCCTTAGCGGGAGAGGTGACAATGAGCAGTTCTTC.

The chain recombines TRBV9 with TRBJ2-7, with a weak D call TRBD2 (6 bases). The germline V and J ends were trimmed by 0 bases and 5 bases, with 12 bases remaining between them. CDR3 size: 14 residues. The germline gives CDR1 SGDLS, CDR2 YYNGEE. CDR3 in amino acids: CASSVGYGGNEQYF. DNA for the CDR3: TGTGCCAGCAGCGTAGGATACGGGGGAAACGAGCAGTACTTC.

V is TRBV19 and J is TRBJ1-5; D gene uncertain. The V gene's germline CDR1 is LNHDA and CDR2 SQIVND (reference sequence). Trimming stripped 0 bases from V and 4 bases from J, with 7 bases between. The CDR3 sequence is 14 residues long. CDR3 sequence: CASSIDGLNQPQHF. CDR3 nucleotides: TGTGCCAGTAGTATAGATGGGTTAAATCAGCCCCAGCATTTT. Variable domain in full (rest from reference TRBV19 and TRBJ1-5): DGGITQSPKYLFRKEGQNVTLSCEQNLNHDAMYWYRQDPGQGLRLIYYSQIVNDFQKGDIAEGYSVSREKKESFPLTVTSAQKNPTAFYLCASSIDGLNQPQHFGDGTRLSIL.

The V call is TRBV27, the J call TRBJ1-4; D might be TRBD1 (5 bases). The CDR3 is 12 residues long. Germline V gene sequence: CDR1 MNHEY, CDR2 SMNVEV (reference sequence). V was shortened by 6 bases and J by 13 bases, with 15 bases between the two germline ends. CDR3 bases: TGTGCCAGCAGAATGAGGGGCGGGGGACTGTTTTTT. Translation gives CASRMRGGGLFF.

The chain is built from TRBV7-9 and TRBJ2-5; the D is unclear. The CDR3 totals 14 residues. Trimming pared 5 bases from V and 3 bases from J, leaving 13 bases between. The germline gives CDR1 SEHNR, CDR2 FQNEAQ (reference sequence). The CDR3 bases are TGTGCCAGCAGCCCGATCTGGGCCGAAGAGACCCAGTACTTC. Translation: CASSPIWAEETQYF.

The chain combines TRBV11-2 with TRBJ2-1, with D possibly being TRBD2 (5 bases). The CDR3 is 16 amino acids. The V and J ends lost 2 bases and 0 bases respectively, with 11 bases between them. The germline gives CDR1 SGHAT, CDR2 FQNNGV. The CDR3 reads CASSLSGGRSYNEQFF. CDR3 nucleotides: TGTGCCAGCAGCTTATCAGGCGGGCGCTCCTACAATGAGCAGTTCTTC.

The rearrangement links TRBV5-1 to TRBJ1-5; D may be TRBD1 (5 bases). The CDR3 has 15 residues. Germline CDR1 reads SGHRS; CDR2 reads YFSETQ. The germline V and J ends were trimmed by 0 bases and 5 bases, with 12 bases remaining between them. DNA for the CDR3: TGCGCCAGCAGCTTGGACGGCCGGGGGGATCAGCCCCAGCATTTT. Translation gives CASSLDGRGDQPQHF.

The sample holds one count of this clone. V and J are TRBV5-4 and TRBJ2-3; perhaps TRBD1 as D (6 bases). The V end was cut by 3 bases, the J end by 0 bases, with 14 bases between. Per the germline V gene, CDR1 is SGHNT and CDR2 is YYREEE (reference sequence). This CDR3 region has 16 residues. The CDR3 DNA follows: TGTGCCAGCAGCTCGCCAGGGGCAATGAGCACAGATACGCAGTATTTT. Amino acid sequence: CASSSPGAMSTDTQYF.

The chain has TRBV28 and TRBJ2-7; D is tentatively TRBD1 or TRBD2 (6 bases each). V was pared by 7 bases and J by 3 bases, with 13 bases between. The germline gives CDR1 MDHEN, CDR2 SYDVKM. The CDR3 extends over 13 amino acids. The CDR3 sequence: CASTLGGSYEQYF. Here the CDR3 DNA reads TGTGCCAGCACCCTAGGGGGGAGCTACGAGCAGTACTTC.

Concerning this clone: A junction end diverges from the germline sequence, so it may reflect a read error. The chain recombines TRBV7-7 with TRBJ1-3, with D hard to call. Per the germline V gene, CDR1 is SSHAT and CDR2 is FNYEAQ (reference sequence). The CDR3 totals 19 residues. CDR3 bases: TGTGCTAGCAGCTTAGTACTGATTTGGGGAACCCTTAGTGGAAACACCATATATTTT. Amino acid sequence: CASSLVLIWGTLSGNTIYF.

V usage is TRBV27 and J usage is TRBJ1-2; TRBD1 is a possible D gene (5 bases). Germline V CDR1 and CDR2: MNHEY, SMNVEV (reference sequence). V dropped 4 bases and J dropped 2 bases, with 11 bases sitting between them. This CDR3 contains 14 residues. CDR3: CASSSPGKNYGYTF. In DNA form, the CDR3 reads TGTGCCAGCAGTTCTCCAGGGAAGAACTATGGCTACACCTTC.

Remarks on this clone: Because the CDR3's place on the DNA is in doubt, the DNA is left out and the CDR3 is given as listed by TCRdb. The chain employs TRBV27 and TRBJ1-5; the table names TRBD1, a call not compared with the DNA. Germline V gene lookup returns CDR1 MNHEY and CDR2 SMNVEV (reference sequence). The CDR3 length equals 16 residues, ends included. The CDR3 loop reads CASSSSTGAGSQPQHF.

The V gene is TRBV7-2, the J gene TRBJ1-1; D remains ambiguous. V was trimmed by 4 bases and J by 1 base, leaving 10 bases between them. The CDR3 consists of 14 residues. Germline V gives CDR1 SGHTA, CDR2 FQGNSA. CDR3 coding DNA: TGTGCCAGCAGCTGGGGAGGAGGGAACACTGAAGCTTTCTTT. It specifies CASSWGGGNTEAFF.

This chain links TRBV2 with TRBJ2-5; D uncertain. Germline V gene lookup returns CDR1 SNHLY and CDR2 FYNNEI. CDR3 size: 11 residues. The ends were cut back, 4 bases at V and 7 bases at J, with 7 bases in the middle. CDR3 sequence reads: CASSVAGTQYF. The CDR3 DNA reads TGTGCCAGCAGTGTAGCAGGGACCCAGTACTTC.

This clone was picked up one time. CDR3 in DNA: TGTGCCACCAGCTTTTCCCCAGTTCAGACAAACTATGGCTACACCTTC. Amino acid sequence: CATSFSPVQTNYGYTF. The V call is TRBV15, the J call TRBJ1-2; the D is unclear. Trimming shortened V by 5 bases and J by 2 bases, and 18 bases separated the two germline ends. Germline-derived CDR1 and CDR2 are LNHNV and YYDKDF (reference sequence). CDR3 length: 16 residues.

This rearrangement joins TRBV19 to TRBJ2-7, with 9 bases identical to TRBD1. Germline values: CDR1 LNHDA, CDR2 SQIVND (reference sequence). This CDR3 spans 15 amino acids. The junction had 4 bases not matched to a gene; V was cut back by 3 bases and J by 1 base. Here the CDR3 reads CASSIRDRASYEQYF. As DNA, the CDR3 is TGTGCCAGTAGTATCCGGGACAGGGCTTCCTACGAGCAGTACTTC.

This chain joins TRBV5-4 and TRBJ2-7; TRBD2 matches 11 bases. The junction had 9 bases not matched to a gene; V was cut back by 3 bases and J by 7 bases. This CDR3 has 15 amino acids. Looked up from germline, CDR1 is SGHNT and CDR2 is YYREEE (reference sequence). In DNA form, the CDR3 reads TGTGCCAGCAGCTCGGGAGGTCTAGCGGGAGGAGAGCAGTACTTC. Amino acid sequence: CASSSGGLAGGEQYF.

The chain uses TRBV7-2 and TRBJ2-1; D gene ambiguous. This CDR3 has 11 residues. V was shortened by 1 base and J by 12 bases, with 7 bases between the two germline ends. Germline loops: CDR1 SGHTA, CDR2 FQGNSA. The CDR3 loop is CASSLGRTQFF. The CDR3 nucleotides read TGTGCCAGCAGCTTAGGCCGAACGCAGTTCTTC.

This rearrangement joins TRBV4-1 to TRBJ2-5; 10 bases agree with TRBD2. Germline loops: CDR1 MGHRA, CDR2 YSYEKL. Trimming removed 4 bases from V and 5 bases from J; junction bases left unmatched: 7. The CDR3 is 15 residues long. In nucleotides, the CDR3 is TGCGCCAGCAGCCGTCCGGGACTAGCGTATGAGACCCAGTACTTC. Amino acids: CASSRPGLAYETQYF.

The chain combines TRBV7-2 with TRBJ1-5, with D possibly TRBD1 on 6 matching bases. Germline CDR1 SGHTA, CDR2 FQGNSA. The CDR3 runs to 15 residues. V gave up 5 bases and J gave up 6 bases, with 17 bases separating them. In nucleotides, the CDR3 is TGTGCCAGCAGCGACACTCCGGGGGCCGGTCAGCCCCAGCATTTT. Translation gives CASSDTPGAGQPQHF. The full variable domain, its missing parts supplied by reference TRBV7-2 and TRBJ1-5, is GAGVSQSPSNKVTEKGKDVELRCDPISGHTALYWYRQSLGQGLEFLIYFQGNSAPDKSGLPSDRFSAERTGGSVSTLTIQRTQQEDSAVYLCASSDTPGAGQPQHFGDGTRLSIL.

This clone showed up just once. V usage is TRBV9 and J usage is TRBJ2-3; no clear D gene. The ends were cut back, 1 base at V and 1 base at J, with 10 bases in the middle. Germline V gene lookup returns CDR1 SGDLS and CDR2 YYNGEE. The CDR3 sequence is 15 residues long. Here the CDR3 DNA reads TGTGCCAGCAGCGTATCCCCTTTAGGCACAGATACGCAGTATTTT. Its protein product is CASSVSPLGTDTQYF.

This chain links TRBV29-1 with TRBJ2-7, with 9 bases aligning to TRBD1. With 4 bases clipped from V and 2 bases from J, the junction kept 3 bases outside the gene matches. Germline-derived CDR1 and CDR2 are SQVTM and ANQGSEA. The CDR3 length is 13 residues. CDR3 sequence reads: CSVADRGPYEQYF. Written as DNA, the CDR3 is TGCAGCGTTGCGGACAGGGGCCCCTACGAGCAGTACTTC.

The genes are TRBV7-2 and TRBJ1-4, with D possibly TRBD1 on 6 matching bases. CDR1 is SGHTA and CDR2 is FQGNSA in the germline V gene. The CDR3 extends over 16 amino acids. Between the trimmed V and J ends, which lost 1 base and 4 bases, there was a span of 13 bases. CDR3 residues: CASSLVVGGGNEKLFF. The DNA for the CDR3 is TGTGCCAGCAGCTTAGTAGTCGGAGGGGGTAATGAAAAACTGTTTTTT. The complete variable domain, with remaining parts taken from reference TRBV7-2 and TRBJ1-4, reads GAGVSQSPSNKVTEKGKDVELRCDPISGHTALYWYRQSLGQGLEFLIYFQGNSAPDKSGLPSDRFSAERTGGSVSTLTIQRTQQEDSAVYLCASSLVVGGGNEKLFFGSGTQLSVL.

The chain recombines TRBV4-1 with TRBJ1-2, with D perhaps matching TRBD1 (6 bases). Germline V lookup: CDR1 MGHRA, CDR2 YSYEKL. The CDR3 extends over 14 amino acids. With 2 bases removed from V and 1 base from J, the gap between germline ends came to 8 bases. The CDR3 sequence: CASSQTGINYGYTF. CDR3 nucleotides: TGCGCCAGCAGCCAAACAGGGATTAACTATGGCTACACCTTC.

This chain uses TRBV20-1 with TRBJ1-1; D uncertain. The CDR3 length is 10 residues. Germline CDR1 reads DFQATT; CDR2 reads SNEGSKA (reference sequence). DNA for the CDR3: TGCAGCCCTTCCCGGGCTGAAGCTTTCTTT. This encodes CSPSRAEAFF.

This clone was seen once. V usage is TRBV19 and J usage is TRBJ2-2, with TRBD1 as a possible D gene (6 bases). Between the trimmed V and J ends, which lost 1 base and 4 bases, there was a span of 13 bases. Germline CDR1 is LNHDA and CDR2 is SQIVND (reference sequence). CDR3 size: 16 residues. The CDR3 here is CASSIGDTIGTGELFF. The CDR3 DNA is TGTGCCAGTAGTATAGGGGACACAATAGGCACCGGGGAGCTGTTTTTT.